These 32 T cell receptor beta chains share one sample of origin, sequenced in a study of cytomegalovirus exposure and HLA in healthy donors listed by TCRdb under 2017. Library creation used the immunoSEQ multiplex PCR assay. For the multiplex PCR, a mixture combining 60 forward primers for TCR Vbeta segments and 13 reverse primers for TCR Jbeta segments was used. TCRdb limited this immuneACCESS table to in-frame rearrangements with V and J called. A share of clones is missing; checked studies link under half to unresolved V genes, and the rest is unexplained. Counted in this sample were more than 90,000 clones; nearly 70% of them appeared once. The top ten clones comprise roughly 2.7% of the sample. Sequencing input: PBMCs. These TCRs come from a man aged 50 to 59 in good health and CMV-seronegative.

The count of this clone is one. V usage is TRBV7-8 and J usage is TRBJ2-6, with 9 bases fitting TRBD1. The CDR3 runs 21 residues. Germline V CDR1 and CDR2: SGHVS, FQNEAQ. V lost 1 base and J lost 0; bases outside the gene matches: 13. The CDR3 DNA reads TGTGCCAGCAGCTTAGGGACAGGGGCCTTACTTTCTAGCTCTGGGGCCAACGTCCTGACTTTC. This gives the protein CASSLGTGALLSSSGANVLTF.

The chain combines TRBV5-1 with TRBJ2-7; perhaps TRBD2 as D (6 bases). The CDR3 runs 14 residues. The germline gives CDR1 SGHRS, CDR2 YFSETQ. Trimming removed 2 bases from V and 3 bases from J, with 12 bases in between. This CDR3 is CASSFGGTIYEQYF. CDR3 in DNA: TGCGCCAGCAGCTTTGGCGGGACGATCTACGAGCAGTACTTC.

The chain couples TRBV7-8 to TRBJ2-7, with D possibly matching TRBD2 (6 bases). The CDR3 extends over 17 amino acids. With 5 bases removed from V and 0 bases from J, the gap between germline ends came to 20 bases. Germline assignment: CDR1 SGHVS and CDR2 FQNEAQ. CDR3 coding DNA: TGTGCCAGCAGCCCAAGCGGAGGGACGCAAAGCTCCTACGAGCAGTACTTC. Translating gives CASSPSGGTQSSYEQYF. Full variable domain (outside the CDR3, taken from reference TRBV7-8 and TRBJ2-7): GAGVSQSPRYKVAKRGQDVALRCDPISGHVSLFWYQQALGQGPEFLTYFQNEAQLDKSGLPSDRFFAERPEGSVSTLKIQRTQQEDSAVYLCASSPSGGTQSSYEQYFGPGTRLTVT.

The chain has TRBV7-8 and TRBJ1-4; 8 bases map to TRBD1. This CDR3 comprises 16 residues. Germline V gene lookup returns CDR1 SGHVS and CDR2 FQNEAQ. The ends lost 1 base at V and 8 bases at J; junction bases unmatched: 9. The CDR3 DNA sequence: TGTGCCAGCAGCTTAGGGCGACAGGGGATCGGGGAAAAACTGTTTTTT. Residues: CASSLGRQGIGEKLFF.

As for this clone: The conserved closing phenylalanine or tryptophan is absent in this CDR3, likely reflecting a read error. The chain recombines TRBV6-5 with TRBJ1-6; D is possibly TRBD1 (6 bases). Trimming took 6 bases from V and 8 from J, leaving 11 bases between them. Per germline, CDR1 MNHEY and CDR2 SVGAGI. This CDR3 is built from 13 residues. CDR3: CASRGHMDSPLHV. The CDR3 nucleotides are TGTGCCAGCAGGGGACACATGGATTCACCCCTCCACGTT.

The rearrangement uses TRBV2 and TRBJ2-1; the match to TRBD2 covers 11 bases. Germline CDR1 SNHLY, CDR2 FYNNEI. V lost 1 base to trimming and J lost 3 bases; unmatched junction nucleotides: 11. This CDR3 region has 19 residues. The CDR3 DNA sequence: TGTGCCAGCAGTGAAGTTCCCGGGGGACTAGCGGCATACTACAATGAGCAGTTCTTC. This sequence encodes CASSEVPGGLAAYYNEQFF.

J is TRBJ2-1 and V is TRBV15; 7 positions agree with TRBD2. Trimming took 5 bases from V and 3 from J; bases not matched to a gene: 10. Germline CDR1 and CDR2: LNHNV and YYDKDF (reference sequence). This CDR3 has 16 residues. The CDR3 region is CATSSGRDYYYNEQFF. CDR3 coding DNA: TGTGCCACCAGCTCTGGGAGGGACTACTACTACAATGAGCAGTTCTTC.

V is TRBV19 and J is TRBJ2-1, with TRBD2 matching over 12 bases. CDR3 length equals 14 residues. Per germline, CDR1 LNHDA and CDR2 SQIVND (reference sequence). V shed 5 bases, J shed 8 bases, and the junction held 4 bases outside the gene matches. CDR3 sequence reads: CASSLTSGGYEQFF. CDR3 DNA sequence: TGTGCCAGTAGTTTGACTAGCGGGGGCTATGAGCAGTTCTTC.

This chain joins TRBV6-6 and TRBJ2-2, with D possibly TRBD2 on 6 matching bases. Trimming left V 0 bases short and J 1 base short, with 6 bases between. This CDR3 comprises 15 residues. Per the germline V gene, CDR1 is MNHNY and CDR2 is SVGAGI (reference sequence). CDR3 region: CASSYSGGNTGELFF. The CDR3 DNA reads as TGTGCCAGCAGTTACTCCGGGGGGAACACCGGGGAGCTGTTTTTT.

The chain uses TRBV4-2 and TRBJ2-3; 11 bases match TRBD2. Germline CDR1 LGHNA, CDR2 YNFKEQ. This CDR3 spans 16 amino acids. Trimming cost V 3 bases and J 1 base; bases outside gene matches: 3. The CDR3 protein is CASSHLAGGRTDTQYF. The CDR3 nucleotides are TGTGCCAGCAGCCATCTAGCGGGGGGTCGCACAGATACGCAGTATTTT.

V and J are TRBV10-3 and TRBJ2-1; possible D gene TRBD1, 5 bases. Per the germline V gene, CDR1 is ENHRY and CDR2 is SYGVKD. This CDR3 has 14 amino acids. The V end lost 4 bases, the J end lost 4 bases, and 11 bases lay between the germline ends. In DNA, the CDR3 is TGTGCCATCAGTGGACAGATGGCTTACAATGAGCAGTTCTTC. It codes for CAISGQMAYNEQFF.

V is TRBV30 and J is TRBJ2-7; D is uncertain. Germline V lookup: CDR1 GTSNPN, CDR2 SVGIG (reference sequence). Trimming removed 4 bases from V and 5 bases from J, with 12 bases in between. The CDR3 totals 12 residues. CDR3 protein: CAWTHAAHEQYF. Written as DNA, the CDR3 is TGTGCCTGGACCCACGCGGCCCACGAGCAGTACTTC.

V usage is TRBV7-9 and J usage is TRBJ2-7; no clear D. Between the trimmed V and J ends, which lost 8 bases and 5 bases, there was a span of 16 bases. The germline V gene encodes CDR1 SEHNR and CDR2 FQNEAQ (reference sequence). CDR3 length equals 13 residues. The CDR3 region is CASRTASSNEQYF. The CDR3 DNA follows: TGTGCCAGCCGAACAGCTTCTTCGAACGAGCAGTACTTC.

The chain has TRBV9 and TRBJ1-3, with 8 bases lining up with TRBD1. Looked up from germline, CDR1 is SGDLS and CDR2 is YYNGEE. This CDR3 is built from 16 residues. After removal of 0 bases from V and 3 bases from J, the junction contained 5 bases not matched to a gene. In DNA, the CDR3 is TGTGCCAGCAGCGTAGGACAGGGGTCAGGTGGAAACACCATATATTTT. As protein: CASSVGQGSGGNTIYF. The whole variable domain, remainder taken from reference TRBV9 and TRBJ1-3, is DSGVTQTPKHLITATGQRVTLRCSPRSGDLSVYWYQQSLDQGLQFLIQYYNGEERAKGNILERFSAQQFPDLHSELNLSSLELGDSALYFCASSVGQGSGGNTIYFGEGSWLTVV.

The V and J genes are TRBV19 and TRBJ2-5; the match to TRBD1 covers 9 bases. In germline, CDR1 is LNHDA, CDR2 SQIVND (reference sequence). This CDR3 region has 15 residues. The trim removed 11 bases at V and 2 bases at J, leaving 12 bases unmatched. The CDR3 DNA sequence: TGTGCCTCCCCGGGACAGGGCCTATATCAAGAGACCCAGTACTTC. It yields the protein CASPGQGLYQETQYF.

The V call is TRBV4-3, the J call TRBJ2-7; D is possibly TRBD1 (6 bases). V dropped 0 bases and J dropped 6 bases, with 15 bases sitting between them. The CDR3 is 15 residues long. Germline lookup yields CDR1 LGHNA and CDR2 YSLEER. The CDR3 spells CASSQDRSGEIEQYF. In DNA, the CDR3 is TGCGCCAGCAGCCAAGATCGGTCAGGGGAGATCGAGCAGTACTTC.

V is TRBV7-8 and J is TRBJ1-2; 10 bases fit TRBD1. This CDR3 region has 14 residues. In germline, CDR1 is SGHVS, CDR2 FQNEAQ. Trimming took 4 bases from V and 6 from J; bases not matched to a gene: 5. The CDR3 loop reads CASSSGTGEDGYTF. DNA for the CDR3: TGTGCCAGCAGCTCCGGGACAGGGGAGGATGGCTACACCTTC.

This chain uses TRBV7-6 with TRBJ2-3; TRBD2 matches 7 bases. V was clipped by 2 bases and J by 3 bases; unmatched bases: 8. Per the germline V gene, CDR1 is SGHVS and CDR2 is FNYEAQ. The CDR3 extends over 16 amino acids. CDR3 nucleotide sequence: TGTGCCAGCAGCTTACGGACTAGTCGACAGACAGATACGCAGTATTTT. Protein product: CASSLRTSRQTDTQYF.

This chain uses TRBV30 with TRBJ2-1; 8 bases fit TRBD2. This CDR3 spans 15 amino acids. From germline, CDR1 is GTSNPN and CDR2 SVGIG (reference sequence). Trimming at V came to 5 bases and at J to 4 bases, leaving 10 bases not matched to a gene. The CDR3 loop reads CAWGTTGGVYNEQFF. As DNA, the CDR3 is TGTGCCTGGGGGACCACGGGGGGGGTTTACAATGAGCAGTTCTTC.

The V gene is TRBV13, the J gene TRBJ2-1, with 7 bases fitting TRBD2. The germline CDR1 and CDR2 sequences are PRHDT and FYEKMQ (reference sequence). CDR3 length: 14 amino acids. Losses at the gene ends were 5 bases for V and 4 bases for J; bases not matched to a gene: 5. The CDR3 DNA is TGTGCCAGCAGCCGGACTAGTTCTTACAATGAGCAGTTCTTC. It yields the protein CASSRTSSYNEQFF.

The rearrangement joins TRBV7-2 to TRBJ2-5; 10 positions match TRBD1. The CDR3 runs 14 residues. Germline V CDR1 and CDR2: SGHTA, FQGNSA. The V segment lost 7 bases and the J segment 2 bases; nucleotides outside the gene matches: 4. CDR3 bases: TGTGCCAGCATTGAGGACAGGGGGCAAGAGACCCAGTACTTC. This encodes CASIEDRGQETQYF.

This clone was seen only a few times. In nucleotides, the CDR3 is TGCGCCAGCAGCATAGGGACAGACTACGAGCAGTACTTC. It specifies CASSIGTDYEQYF. The J gene is TRBJ2-7, the V gene TRBV5-1; 7 nucleotides line up with TRBD1. Germline V gives CDR1 SGHRS, CDR2 YFSETQ. CDR3 length: 13 residues. Germline trimming cut 4 bases from V and 3 bases from J; bases unmatched to any gene: 4. The whole variable domain, remainder taken from reference TRBV5-1 and TRBJ2-7, is KAGVTQTPRYLIKTRGQQVTLSCSPISGHRSVSWYQQTPGQGLQFLFEYFSETQRNKGNFPGRFSGRQFSNSRSEMNVSTLELGDSALYLCASSIGTDYEQYFGPGTRLTVT.

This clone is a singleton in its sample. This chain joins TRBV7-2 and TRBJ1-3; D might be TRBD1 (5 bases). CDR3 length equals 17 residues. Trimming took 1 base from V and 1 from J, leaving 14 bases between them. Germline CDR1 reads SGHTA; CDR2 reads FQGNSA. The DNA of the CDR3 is TGTGCCAGCAGCTTAGGACTCCCAGGGTTTTCTGGAAACACCATATATTTT. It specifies CASSLGLPGFSGNTIYF.

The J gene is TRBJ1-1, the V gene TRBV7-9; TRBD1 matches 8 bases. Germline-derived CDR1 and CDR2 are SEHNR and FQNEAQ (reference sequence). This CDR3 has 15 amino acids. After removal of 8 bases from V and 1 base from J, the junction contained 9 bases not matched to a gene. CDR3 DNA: TGTGCCAGCCTCCCTAACAGGGGGTGGAACACTGAAGCTTTCTTT. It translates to CASLPNRGWNTEAFF.

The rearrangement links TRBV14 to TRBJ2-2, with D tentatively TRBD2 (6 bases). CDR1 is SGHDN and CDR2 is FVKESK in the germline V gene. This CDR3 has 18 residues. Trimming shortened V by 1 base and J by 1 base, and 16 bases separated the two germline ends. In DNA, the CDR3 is TGTGCCAGCAGCCAAGTTGCCAGACTAGACCTGAACACCGGGGAGCTGTTTTTT. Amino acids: CASSQVARLDLNTGELFF.

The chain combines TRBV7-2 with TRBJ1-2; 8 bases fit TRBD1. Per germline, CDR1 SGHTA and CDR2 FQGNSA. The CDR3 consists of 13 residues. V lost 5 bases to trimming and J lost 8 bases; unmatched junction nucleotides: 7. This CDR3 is CASSIQGARGYTF. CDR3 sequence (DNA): TGTGCCAGCAGCATCCAGGGGGCGCGAGGCTACACCTTC.

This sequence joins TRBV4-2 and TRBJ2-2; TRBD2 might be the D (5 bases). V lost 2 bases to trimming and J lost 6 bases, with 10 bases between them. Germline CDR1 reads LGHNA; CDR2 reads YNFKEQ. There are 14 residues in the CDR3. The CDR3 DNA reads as TGTGCCAGCAGCCAATCGGCGCGGGCCGGGGAGCTGTTTTTT. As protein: CASSQSARAGELFF.

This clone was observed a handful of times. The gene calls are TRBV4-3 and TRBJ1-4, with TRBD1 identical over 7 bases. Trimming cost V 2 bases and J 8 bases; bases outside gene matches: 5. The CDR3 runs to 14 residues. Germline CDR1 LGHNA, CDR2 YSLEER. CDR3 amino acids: CASSQPGTVEKLFF. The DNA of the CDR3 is TGCGCCAGCAGCCAACCTGGGACAGTCGAAAAACTGTTTTTT.

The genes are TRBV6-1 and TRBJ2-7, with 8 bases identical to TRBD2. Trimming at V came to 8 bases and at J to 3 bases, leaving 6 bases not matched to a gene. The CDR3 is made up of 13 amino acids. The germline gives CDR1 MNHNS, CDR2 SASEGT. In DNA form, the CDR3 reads TGTGCCAGCTGGGGTAGCGGGATCTACGAGCAGTACGTC. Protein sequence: CASWGSGIYEQYV.

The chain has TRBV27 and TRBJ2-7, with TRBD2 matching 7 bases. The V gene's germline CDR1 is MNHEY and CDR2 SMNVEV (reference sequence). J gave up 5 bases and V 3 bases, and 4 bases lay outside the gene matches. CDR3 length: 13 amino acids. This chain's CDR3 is CASSFPGGDEQYF. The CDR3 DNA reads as TGTGCCAGCAGTTTTCCTGGGGGGGACGAGCAGTACTTC.

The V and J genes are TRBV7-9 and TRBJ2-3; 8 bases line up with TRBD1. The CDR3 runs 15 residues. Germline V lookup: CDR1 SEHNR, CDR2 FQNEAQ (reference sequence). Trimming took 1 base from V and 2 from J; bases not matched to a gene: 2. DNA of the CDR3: TGTGCCAGCAGCTTAGGGGACAGGCTCACAGATACGCAGTATTTT. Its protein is CASSLGDRLTDTQYF.

The CDR3 sequence: CASSLDPSVYTQYF. The CDR3 DNA is TGTGCCAGCAGCTTAGATCCTTCAGTATATACGCAGTATTTT. The chain uses TRBV11-3 and TRBJ2-3; no clear D gene. The V gene lost 0 bases and the J gene lost 7 bases, with 11 bases spanning the gap. This CDR3 has 14 residues. CDR1 SGHNT and CDR2 YENEEA come from the germline V gene.